Listed below are T cell receptor beta chains from one sample, sequenced in a study of shared clonotypes between healthy human individuals. The data were produced by immunoSEQ multiplex PCR, yet TCRdb's version contains in-frame clones alone and is incomplete. The sample shows around 240,000 clones, just over 65% of them seen only once. Material: memory CD4+ T cells sorted from blood. The receptors come from a man aged 25 to 45 in good health. CDR3s include the opening cysteine and the closing phenylalanine or tryptophan. The D gene is left open where the match is weak. Not all rows give a size; the values are once, few, many and, for expanded clones, a class.

size: -; D: -; J: TRBJ2-6; V: TRBV5-4; DNA: TGTGCCAGCAGCTTGGGAGCTACCGGGGCCAACGTCCTGACTTTC; CDR3: CASSLGATGANVLTF
size: -; D: -; J: TRBJ2-3; V: TRBV28; DNA: TGTGCCAGCAGCCTCCAAGGGACCTCAGATACGCAGTATTTT; CDR3: CASSLQGTSDTQYF
size: few; D: -; J: TRBJ2-7; V: TRBV28; DNA: TGTGCCAGCAGTCTACAACTTAACGAGCAGTACTTC; CDR3: CASSLQLNEQYF
size: -; D: -; J: TRBJ2-7; V: TRBV6-1; DNA: TGTGCCAGCAGTGAAGAAGGGGTACCGTACTTC; CDR3: CASSEEGVPYF
size: -; D: -; J: TRBJ2-2; V: TRBV29-1; DNA: TGCAGCGTTGGGTCGGGTGGCACCGGGGAGCTGTTTTTT; CDR3: CSVGSGGTGELFF
size: few; D: TRBD2; J: TRBJ2-1; V: TRBV10-2; DNA: TGCGCCAGCAGTGAGAGAGCGGGAGGGCCTCGTGAGCAGTTCTTC; CDR3: CASSERAGGPREQFF
size: -; D: -; J: TRBJ1-2; V: TRBV29-1; DNA: TGCAGCGTTGATAGCAGGGTCGGGGGCTACACCTTC; CDR3: CSVDSRVGGYTF
size: -; D: -; J: TRBJ2-2; V: TRBV6-1; DNA: TGTGCCAGCACCTCCCGTGGGCACAACACCGGGGAGCTGTTTTTT; CDR3: CASTSRGHNTGELFF
size: few; D: -; J: TRBJ2-1; V: TRBV10-1; DNA: TGCGCCAGCAGTGAGACGGGAGCCAGGGACAATGAGCAGTTCTTC; CDR3: CASSETGARDNEQFF
size: -; D: -; J: TRBJ2-3; V: TRBV2; DNA: TGTGCCAGCAGTGATCAGGGAGGCACAGATACGCAGTATTTT; CDR3: CASSDQGGTDTQYF
size: -; D: TRBD1; J: TRBJ2-3; V: TRBV4-1; DNA: TGCGCCAGCAGCCGGCCCGGGACAGGGGGCCGAGAACCCCAAGAGACGCAGTATTTT; CDR3: CASSRPGTGGREPQETQYF
size: few; D: -; J: TRBJ2-1; V: TRBV30; DNA: TGTGCCTGGAGTGTAGGGGTGAGTTCCTACAATGAGCAGTTCTTC; CDR3: CAWSVGVSSYNEQFF
size: once; D: TRBD2; J: TRBJ2-1; V: TRBV27; DNA: TGTGCCAGCGGGAGCGGGAGCTCCTACAATGAGCAGTTCTTC; CDR3: CASGSGSSYNEQFF
size: -; D: TRBD1; J: TRBJ2-2; V: TRBV19; DNA: TGTGCCAGTAGCACCCGGACAGGGGGCGGCGGGGAGCTGTTTTTT; CDR3: CASSTRTGGGGELFF
size: -; D: TRBD1; J: TRBJ2-1; V: TRBV5-4; DNA: TGTGCCAGCAGCAAGGGACAGGGGGCTTTTGATGAGCAGTTCTTC; CDR3: CASSKGQGAFDEQFF
size: -; D: TRBD1; J: TRBJ2-1; V: TRBV19; DNA: TGTGCCAGTAGTATAGAAATGACAGGGGGCTACAATGAGCAGTTCTTC; CDR3: CASSIEMTGGYNEQFF
size: -; D: TRBD1; J: TRBJ1-3; V: TRBV25-1; DNA: TGTGCCAGCAGCGTTGACAGGGATGAAGGAAACACCATATATTTT; CDR3: CASSVDRDEGNTIYF
size: -; D: TRBD2; J: TRBJ2-3; V: TRBV9; DNA: TGTGCCAGCAGCGTAGATACTAGCGGCACAGATACGCAGTATTTT; CDR3: CASSVDTSGTDTQYF
size: -; D: -; J: TRBJ2-7; V: TRBV15; DNA: TGTGCCACCAGCAGAGATAGGGGTCCCTACGAGCAGTACTTC; CDR3: CATSRDRGPYEQYF
size: once; D: -; J: TRBJ1-1; V: TRBV9; DNA: TGTGCCAGCAGCCCTCATCTAAGCACTGAAGCTTTCTTT; CDR3: CASSPHLSTEAFF
size: -; D: -; J: TRBJ2-6; V: TRBV27; DNA: TGTGCCAGCAGTTGGGGGCGGGGACGCTCTGGGGCCAACGTCCTGACTTTC; CDR3: CASSWGRGRSGANVLTF
size: -; D: -; J: TRBJ1-2; V: TRBV27; DNA: TGTGCCAGCAGTGAGGGTGCCGGCAACTATGGCTACACCTTC; CDR3: CASSEGAGNYGYTF
size: -; D: -; J: TRBJ2-5; V: TRBV9; DNA: TGTGCCAGCAGCGAGAGAGGGGTGCAAGAGACCCAGTACTTC; CDR3: CASSERGVQETQYF